The 20 T cell receptor beta chains below were found in one sample sequenced in a study of neurological immune-mediated disorders. TCRdb fed the 5' RACE reads into MiXCR, producing one record per CDR3 protein. This sample has 30,000 or so distinct CDR3 sequences, with about 4.1% found just once. The specimen sequenced was CD4+ T cells from blood. The receptors come from a woman between 40 and 50 years old in good health.

This clonotype was observed many times. This chain uses TRBV28 with TRBJ1-3; no definite D call. The germline CDR1 and CDR2 sequences are MDHEN and SYDVKM. V lost 7 bases and J lost 4, with 11 bases in between. The CDR3 totals 13 residues. The CDR3 region has the DNA TGTGCCAGCACCCGGATTTACGGAAACACCATATATTTT. Its translation is CASTRIYGNTIYF.

Many counts were recorded for this clonotype. The V and J genes are TRBV12-3 or TRBV12-4 and TRBJ2-2, with 8 positions matching TRBD1. The CDR3 covers 15 residues. The J segment lost 5 bases and the V segment lost 6 bases, leaving 8 bases of the junction unmatched. The CDR3 DNA is TGTGCCAGCAGCGGGACAGGACCCTCAACCGGGGAGCTGTTTTTT. Protein product: CASSGTGPSTGELFF.

This clonotype appeared many times. The V and J genes are TRBV9 and TRBJ2-5; tentatively, D is TRBD2 (5 bases). V was pared by 0 bases and J by 5 bases, with 11 bases between. CDR1 and CDR2 (germline): SGDLS, YYNGEE. This CDR3 contains 14 residues. CDR3 loop: CASSVGLTGETQYF. CDR3 DNA sequence: TGTGCCAGCAGCGTAGGCCTTACGGGGGAGACCCAGTACTTC. Drawing the rest from reference TRBV9 and TRBJ2-5, the complete variable domain is DSGVTQTPKHLITATGQRVTLRCSPRSGDLSVYWYQQSLDQGLQFLIQYYNGEERAKGNILERFSAQQFPDLHSELNLSSLELGDSALYFCASSVGLTGETQYFGPGTRLLVL.

This clonotype came up many times. CDR3 nucleotides: TGCAGTGCTAGAGAGGCCGGGAGACTCTACAATGAGCAGTTCTTC. Encoded protein: CSAREAGRLYNEQFF. The rearrangement uses TRBV20-1 and TRBJ2-1; D might be TRBD2 (6 bases). CDR3 size: 15 residues. The germline V gene encodes CDR1 DFQATT and CDR2 SNEGSKA (reference sequence). The ends were cut back, 0 bases at V and 3 bases at J, with 12 bases in the middle.

This clonotype occurred many times. The CDR3 sequence: CSARDWDRGRETQYF. The CDR3 DNA is TGCAGTGCTAGAGATTGGGACAGGGGGCGAGAGACCCAGTACTTC. This chain joins TRBV20-1 and TRBJ2-5; 12 bases match TRBD1. From germline, CDR1 is DFQATT and CDR2 SNEGSKA (reference sequence). With V trimmed by 0 bases and J by 4 bases, 3 bases remained unmatched. This CDR3 region has 15 residues.

There are many counts of this clonotype. The chain uses TRBV6-6 and TRBJ2-2; TRBD2 aligns across 9 bases. The germline gives CDR1 MNHNY, CDR2 SVGAGI (reference sequence). The CDR3 sequence is 15 residues long. Trimming removed 6 bases from V and 3 bases from J; junction bases left unmatched: 5. In DNA form, the CDR3 reads TGTGCCAGCAGGGTGACTAGCGGATACACCGGGGAGCTGTTTTTT. Translation: CASRVTSGYTGELFF.

This clonotype was recorded at least ten times. The chain has TRBV27 and TRBJ2-2; 16 nucleotides agree with TRBD2. Germline lookup yields CDR1 MNHEY and CDR2 SMNVEV (reference sequence). V lost 2 bases to trimming and J lost 7 bases; unmatched junction nucleotides: 13. The CDR3 contains 20 residues. The CDR3 protein is CASSLRQMPGLAGGRGELFF. The CDR3 nucleotides read TGTGCCAGCAGTTTACGGCAGATGCCGGGACTAGCGGGGGGGCGCGGGGAGCTGTTTTTT.

This clonotype was observed at least ten times. V gene TRBV5-1 combines with J gene TRBJ2-3; D not certain. There are 12 residues in the CDR3. CDR1 and CDR2 from the germline V gene are SGHRS and YFSETQ. The ends were cut back, 3 bases at V and 6 bases at J, with 8 bases in the middle. The CDR3 sequence: CASSSSSDTQYF. The CDR3 DNA sequence: TGCGCCAGCAGCTCCTCATCGGATACGCAGTATTTT.

This clonotype is categorized as medium-sized. CDR3 DNA sequence: TGCAGTGCTATAAGCTATGGCTACACCTTC. It encodes CSAISYGYTF. The J gene is TRBJ1-2, the V gene TRBV20-1; D is unresolved. From germline, CDR1 is DFQATT and CDR2 SNEGSKA (reference sequence). The V end was cut by 4 bases, the J end by 4 bases, with 4 bases between. The CDR3 extends over 10 amino acids.

This clonotype is termed medium-sized. The V gene is TRBV7-2, the J gene TRBJ2-3, with TRBD2 identical over 9 bases. Germline V CDR1 and CDR2: SGHTA, FQGNSA. V was pared by 5 bases and J by 1 base, with 7 bases of the junction left unmatched. The CDR3 consists of 16 residues. CDR3 residues: CASSNGGGRGTDTQYF. The CDR3 DNA reads as TGTGCCAGCAGCAACGGGGGCGGGAGGGGCACAGATACGCAGTATTTT.

This clonotype has at least ten counts. J is TRBJ2-7 and V is TRBV20-1; tentatively, D is TRBD2 (6 bases). Germline-derived CDR1 and CDR2 are DFQATT and SNEGSKA (reference sequence). The CDR3 is 14 amino acids. Trimming shortened V by 2 bases and J by 0 bases, and 11 bases separated the two germline ends. CDR3 protein: CSARRDLSSYEQYF. As DNA, the CDR3 is TGCAGTGCTAGACGGGACTTGAGCTCCTACGAGCAGTACTTC.

In its sample, this clonotype was seen many times. This chain links TRBV20-1 with TRBJ2-1, with 12 bases aligning to TRBD2. This CDR3 spans 17 amino acids. Germline CDR1 is DFQATT and CDR2 is SNEGSKA (reference sequence). Trimming at V came to 0 bases and at J to 4 bases, leaving 7 bases not matched to a gene. As DNA, the CDR3 is TGCAGTGCTAGAGACGACCGACTAGCGGGGGATTACAATGAGCAGTTCTTC. It yields the protein CSARDDRLAGDYNEQFF.

This clonotype showed up many times. The chain is built from TRBV20-1 and TRBJ1-1, with a weak D call TRBD1 (6 bases). The V gene lost 1 base and the J gene lost 5 bases, with 14 bases spanning the gap. Germline V lookup: CDR1 DFQATT, CDR2 SNEGSKA (reference sequence). This CDR3 comprises 14 residues. This chain's CDR3 is CSARVGGGGTEAFF. CDR3 bases: TGCAGTGCTAGAGTCGGGGGAGGGGGTACTGAAGCTTTCTTT.

This clonotype has a count of ten or more. The chain is built from TRBV24-1 and TRBJ2-1; D may correspond to TRBD1 or TRBD2 (5 bases each). Germline CDR1 is KGHDR and CDR2 is SFDVKD. Trimming removed 5 bases at V and 8 bases at J, with 18 bases between. This CDR3 region has 15 residues. DNA for the CDR3: TGTGCCACCAGTGTCTCGGGGACGATACGCGATGAGCAGTTCTTC. Encoded protein: CATSVSGTIRDEQFF.

This clonotype was counted at least ten times. The chain is built from TRBV12-3 or TRBV12-4 and TRBJ2-3; D not certain. The ends were cut back, 0 bases at V and 1 base at J, with 8 bases in the middle. The CDR3 has 15 residues. Here the CDR3 DNA reads TGTGCCAGCAGTTTAGCGGGCAGAGGCACAGATACGCAGTATTTT. Translation gives CASSLAGRGTDTQYF.

This clonotype was picked up many times. V and J are TRBV7-2 and TRBJ2-3; D uncertain. This CDR3 comprises 13 residues. The V end was cut by 3 bases, the J end by 0 bases, with 4 bases between. Germline V lookup: CDR1 SGHTA, CDR2 FQGNSA. CDR3 sequence (DNA): TGTGCCAGCAGCTTCGACAGCACAGATACGCAGTATTTT. It specifies CASSFDSTDTQYF.

This clonotype was found many times. CDR3 sequence (DNA): TGTGCCAGCAGGACGACAACCTCCTACGAGCAGTACTTC. Translated: CASRTTTSYEQYF. The chain employs TRBV12-3 or TRBV12-4 and TRBJ2-7; D not resolved. Trimming removed 6 bases from V and 0 bases from J, with 9 bases in between. The CDR3 totals 13 residues.

At least ten counts were recorded for this clonotype. The chain couples TRBV7-6 to TRBJ2-1, with unresolved D. The germline CDR1 and CDR2 sequences are SGHVS and FNYEAQ. V gave up 0 bases and J gave up 6 bases, with 3 bases separating them. The CDR3 is 12 residues long. CDR3 amino acids: CASSLAFNEQFF. As DNA, the CDR3 is TGTGCCAGCAGCTTAGCATTCAATGAGCAGTTCTTC.

This clonotype appeared many times. J is TRBJ2-1 and V is TRBV5-1, with D maybe TRBD2 (6 bases). The CDR3 spans 16 residues. V lost 7 bases and J 1 base, leaving 18 bases between the germline ends. CDR1 is SGHRS and CDR2 is YFSETQ in the germline V gene. The CDR3 bases are TGCGCCAGCCGCCCGTTTAGCGGAATATCCTACAATGAGCAGTTCTTC. This sequence encodes CASRPFSGISYNEQFF.

The sample holds many counts of this clonotype. In DNA form, the CDR3 reads TGCAGTGCAAATAGGGAGGGCGGCTACACCTTC. It encodes CSANREGGYTF. This chain joins TRBV20-1 and TRBJ1-2; D not certain. The CDR3 has 11 amino acids. Germline loops: CDR1 DFQATT, CDR2 SNEGSKA (reference sequence). V was trimmed by 6 bases and J by 8 bases, leaving 13 bases between them.